This T cell receptor beta chain derives from a study of control samples from healthy donors and cancer patients. Trimming took 3 bases from V and 4 from J, leaving 15 bases between them. Germline CDR1 is SQVTM and CDR2 is ANQGSEA. The CDR3 length is 14 residues. The method was immunoSEQ multiplex PCR; TCRdb's version includes in-frame clones alone and lacks a portion of them. The sample consists of under 200,000 clones, approximately 96% of them appearing once. This clonotype originated in a woman in her thirties or forties in good health. Material for sequencing was blood. V usage is TRBV29-1 and J usage is TRBJ1-1, with D perhaps TRBD1 (5 bases). The CDR3 loop is CSVDVGDRSTEAFF. CDR3 bases: TGCAGCGTTGATGTGGGGGATAGAAGCACTGAAGCTTTCTTT.